These 3 T cell receptor beta chains were sequenced from one sample in a study of cytomegalovirus exposure and HLA in healthy donors. Assay used: immunoSEQ multiplex PCR; TCRdb lists only in-frame clones, some missing. The data show 200,000 to 250,000 clones, around nine tenths seen once. Sequenced material: PBMCs. The receptors here all came from a young woman in good health and CMV-seropositive.

V usage is TRBV28 and J usage is TRBJ2-5, with unresolved D. V was cut by 8 bases and J by 4 bases, with 11 bases left in between. CDR3 size: 12 residues. Germline V gives CDR1 MDHEN, CDR2 SYDVKM. In DNA form, the CDR3 reads TGTGCCAGCTGTTCCCGGGTAGAGACCCAGTACTTC. Translating it yields CASCSRVETQYF.

The chain couples TRBV14 to TRBJ2-2; D might be TRBD2 (5 bases). Trimming removed 2 bases at V and 1 base at J, with 8 bases between. Looked up from germline, CDR1 is SGHDN and CDR2 is FVKESK. This CDR3 is 15 amino acids long. CDR3 region: CASSQLSGNTGELFF. As DNA, the CDR3 is TGTGCCAGCAGCCAACTCAGCGGGAACACCGGGGAGCTGTTTTTT.

The chain links TRBV2 to TRBJ1-5, with D uncertain. Germline loops: CDR1 SNHLY, CDR2 FYNNEI. This CDR3 region has 15 residues. Trimming shortened V by 2 bases and J by 4 bases, and 12 bases separated the two germline ends. This CDR3 is CASSENGVGNQPQHF. The CDR3, as DNA: TGTGCCAGCAGTGAAAACGGGGTTGGAAATCAGCCCCAGCATTTT.